This T cell receptor (beta chain) was sequenced in a study of beta chain bispecific antibodies for T cell cancers. On the study more broadly: Jurkat cells expressed TRBV12-3; HPB-ALL cells expressed TRBV5-5.

TCRdb redid the calling of the 5' RACE reads with MiXCR, one entry per CDR3 protein. Of 15,000 or so distinct CDR3 sequences listed, 2.1% are singletons. Study outcomes and limitations: Most targeted TRBV signal came from the leukemia cell line cells, not normal T cells. Anti-TRBV5-5 antibody staining may include highly similar TRBV5-6 cells.

V shed 4 bases and J shed 4 bases, with 8 bases lying between them. Per the germline V gene, CDR1 is SQVTM and CDR2 is ANQGSEA. The CDR3 consists of 12 residues. Either OKT3 anti-CD3 antibody or CD3/CD28 beads expanded T cells from blood mononuclear cells over about three days. Within the sample, this clonotype is medium-sized. No antigen is known for it. This clonotype was obtained from a human donor in good health. Some clones in this sample may be carry-over from other donors' samples. The chain joins TRBV29-1 to TRBJ2-1; weak D call: TRBD2 (6 bases). Sequencing input: healthy donor T cells cultured with leukemia cells. This CDR3 reads CSVAGDYNEQFF. The DNA of the CDR3 is TGCAGCGTTGCGGGAGATTACAATGAGCAGTTCTTC.